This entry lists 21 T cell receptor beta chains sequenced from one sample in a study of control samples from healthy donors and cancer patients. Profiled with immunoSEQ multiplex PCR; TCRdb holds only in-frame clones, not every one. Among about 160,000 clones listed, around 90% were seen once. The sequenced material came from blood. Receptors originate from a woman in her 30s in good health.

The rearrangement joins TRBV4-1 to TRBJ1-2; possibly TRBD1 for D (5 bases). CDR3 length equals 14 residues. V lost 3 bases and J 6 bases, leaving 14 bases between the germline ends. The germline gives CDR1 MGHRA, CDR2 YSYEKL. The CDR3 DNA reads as TGCGCCAGCAGCCAGATGTCCCAGGGACATGGCTACACCTTC. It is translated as CASSQMSQGHGYTF.

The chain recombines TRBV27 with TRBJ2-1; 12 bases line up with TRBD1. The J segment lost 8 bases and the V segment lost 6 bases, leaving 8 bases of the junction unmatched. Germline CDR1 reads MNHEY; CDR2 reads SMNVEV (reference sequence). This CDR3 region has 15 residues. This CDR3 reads CASRVGTGGVYEQFF. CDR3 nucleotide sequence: TGTGCCAGCAGGGTCGGGACAGGGGGCGTCTATGAGCAGTTCTTC.

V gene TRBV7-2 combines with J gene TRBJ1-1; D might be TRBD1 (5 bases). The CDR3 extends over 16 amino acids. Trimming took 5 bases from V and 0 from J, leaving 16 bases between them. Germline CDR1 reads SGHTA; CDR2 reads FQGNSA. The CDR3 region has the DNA TGTGCCAGCAGCAACCAGGGCGCCTATGTGAACACTGAAGCTTTCTTT. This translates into CASSNQGAYVNTEAFF.

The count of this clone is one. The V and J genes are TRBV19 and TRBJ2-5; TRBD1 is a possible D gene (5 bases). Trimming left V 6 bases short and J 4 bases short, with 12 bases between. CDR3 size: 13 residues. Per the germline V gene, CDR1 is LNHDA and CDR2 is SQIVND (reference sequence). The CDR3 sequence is CASSPTDIETQYF. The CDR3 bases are TGTGCCAGTAGCCCGACAGATATAGAGACCCAGTACTTC.

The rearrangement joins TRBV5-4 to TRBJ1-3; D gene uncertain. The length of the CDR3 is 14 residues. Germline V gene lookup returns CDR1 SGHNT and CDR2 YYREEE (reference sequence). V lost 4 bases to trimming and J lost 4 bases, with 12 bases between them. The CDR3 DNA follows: TGTGCCAGCAGCCCTGGCCCAGACGGAAACACCATATATTTT. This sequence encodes CASSPGPDGNTIYF.

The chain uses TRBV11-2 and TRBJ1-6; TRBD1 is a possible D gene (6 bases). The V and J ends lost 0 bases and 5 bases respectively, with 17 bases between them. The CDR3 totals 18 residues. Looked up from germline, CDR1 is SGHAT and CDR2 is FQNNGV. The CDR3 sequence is CASSLDKDRPGDNSPLHF. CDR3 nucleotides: TGTGCCAGCAGCTTAGATAAAGACAGGCCTGGGGATAATTCACCCCTCCACTTT.

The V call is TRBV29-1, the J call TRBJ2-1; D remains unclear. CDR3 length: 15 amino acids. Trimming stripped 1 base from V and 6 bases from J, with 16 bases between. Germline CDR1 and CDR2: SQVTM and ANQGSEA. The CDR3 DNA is TGCAGCGTTGAAGGCTACCCCTCCTCGGGCAATGAGCAGTTCTTC. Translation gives CSVEGYPSSGNEQFF.

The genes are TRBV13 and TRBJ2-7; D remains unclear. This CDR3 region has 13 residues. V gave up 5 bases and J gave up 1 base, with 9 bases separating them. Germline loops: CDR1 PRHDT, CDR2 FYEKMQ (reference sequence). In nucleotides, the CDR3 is TGTGCCAGCAGCCCGGGCACTTCCTACGAGCAGTACTTC. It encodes CASSPGTSYEQYF. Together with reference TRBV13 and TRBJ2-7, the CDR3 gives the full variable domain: AAGVIQSPRHLIKEKRETATLKCYPIPRHDTVYWYQQGPGQDPQFLISFYEKMQSDKGSIPDRFSAQQFSDYHSELNMSSLELGDSALYFCASSPGTSYEQYFGPGTRLTVT.

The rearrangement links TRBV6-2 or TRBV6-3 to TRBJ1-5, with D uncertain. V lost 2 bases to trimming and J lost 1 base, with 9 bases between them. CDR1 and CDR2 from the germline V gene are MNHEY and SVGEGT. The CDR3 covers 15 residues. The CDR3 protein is CASSYTGRSNQPQHF. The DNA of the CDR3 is TGTGCCAGCAGTTACACCGGGCGCAGCAATCAGCCCCAGCATTTT.

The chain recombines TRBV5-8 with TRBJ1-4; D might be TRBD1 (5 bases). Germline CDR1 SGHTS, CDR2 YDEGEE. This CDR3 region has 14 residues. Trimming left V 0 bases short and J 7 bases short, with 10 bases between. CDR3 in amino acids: CASSLGGVAEKLFF. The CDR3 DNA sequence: TGTGCCAGCAGCTTGGGGGGGGTTGCTGAAAAACTGTTTTTT.

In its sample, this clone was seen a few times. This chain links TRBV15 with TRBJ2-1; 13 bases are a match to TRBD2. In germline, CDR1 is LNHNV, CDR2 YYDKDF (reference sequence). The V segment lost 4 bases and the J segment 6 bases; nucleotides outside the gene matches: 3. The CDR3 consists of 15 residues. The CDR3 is CATSTTSGRINEQFF. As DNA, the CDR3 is TGTGCCACCAGCACGACTAGCGGGAGGATCAATGAGCAGTTCTTC. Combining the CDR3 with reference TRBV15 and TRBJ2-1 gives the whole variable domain DAMVIQNPRYQVTQFGKPVTLSCSQTLNHNVMYWYQQKSSQAPKLLFHYYDKDFNNEADTPDNFQSRRPNTSFCFLDIRSPGLGDTAMYLCATSTTSGRINEQFFGPGTRLTVL.

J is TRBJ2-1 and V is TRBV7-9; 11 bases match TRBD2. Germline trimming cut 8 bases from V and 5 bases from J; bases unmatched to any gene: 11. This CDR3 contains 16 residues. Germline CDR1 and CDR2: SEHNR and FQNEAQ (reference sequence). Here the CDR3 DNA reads TGTGCCAGCGATCCTCCGGGACTAGCGGTTGACAATGAGCAGTTCTTC. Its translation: CASDPPGLAVDNEQFF.

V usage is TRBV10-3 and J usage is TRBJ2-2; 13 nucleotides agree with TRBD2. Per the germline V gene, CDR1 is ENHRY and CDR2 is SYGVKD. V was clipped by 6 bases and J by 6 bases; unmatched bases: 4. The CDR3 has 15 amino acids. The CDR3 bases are TGTGCCATCAGGCCGGGACTAGCGGGATCCGGGGAGCTGTTTTTT. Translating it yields CAIRPGLAGSGELFF.

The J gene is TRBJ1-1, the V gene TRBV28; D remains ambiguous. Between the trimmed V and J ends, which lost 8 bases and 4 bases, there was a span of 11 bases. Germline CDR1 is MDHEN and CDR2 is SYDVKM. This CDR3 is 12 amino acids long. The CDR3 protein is CASSVAFTEAFF. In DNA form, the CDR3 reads TGTGCCAGCTCAGTAGCATTCACTGAAGCTTTCTTT.

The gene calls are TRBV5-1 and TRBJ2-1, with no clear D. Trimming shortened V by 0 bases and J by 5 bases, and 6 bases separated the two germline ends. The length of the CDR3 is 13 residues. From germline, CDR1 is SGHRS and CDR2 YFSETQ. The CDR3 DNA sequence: TGCGCCAGCAGCTTGGGACTGGACAATGAGCAGTTCTTC. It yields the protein CASSLGLDNEQFF. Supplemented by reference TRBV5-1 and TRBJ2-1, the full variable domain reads KAGVTQTPRYLIKTRGQQVTLSCSPISGHRSVSWYQQTPGQGLQFLFEYFSETQRNKGNFPGRFSGRQFSNSRSEMNVSTLELGDSALYLCASSLGLDNEQFFGPGTRLTVL.

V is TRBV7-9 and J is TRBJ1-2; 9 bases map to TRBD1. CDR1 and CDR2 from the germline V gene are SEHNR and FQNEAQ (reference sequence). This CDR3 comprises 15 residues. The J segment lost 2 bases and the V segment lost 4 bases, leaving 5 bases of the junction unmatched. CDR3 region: CASSSPGQGNYGYTF. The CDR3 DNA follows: TGTGCCAGCAGCTCCCCGGGACAGGGCAACTATGGCTACACCTTC. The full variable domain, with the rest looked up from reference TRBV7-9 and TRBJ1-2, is DTGVSQNPRHKITKRGQNVTFRCDPISEHNRLYWYRQTLGQGPEFLTYFQNEAQLEKSRLLSDRFSAERPKGSFSTLEIQRTEQGDSAMYLCASSSPGQGNYGYTFGSGTRLTVV.

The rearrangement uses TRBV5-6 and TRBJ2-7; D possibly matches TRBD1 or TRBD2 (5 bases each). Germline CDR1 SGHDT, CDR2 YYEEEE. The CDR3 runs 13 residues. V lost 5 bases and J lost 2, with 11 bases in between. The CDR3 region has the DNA TGTGCCAGCAGTTGGGACGGCCCCTACGAGCAGTACTTC. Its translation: CASSWDGPYEQYF.

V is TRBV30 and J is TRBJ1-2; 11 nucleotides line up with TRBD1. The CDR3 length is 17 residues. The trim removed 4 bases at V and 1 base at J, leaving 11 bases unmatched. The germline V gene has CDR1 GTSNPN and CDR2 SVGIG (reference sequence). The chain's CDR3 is CAWNHLDRGQFNYGYTF. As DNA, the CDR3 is TGTGCCTGGAACCACCTGGACAGGGGGCAATTTAACTATGGCTACACCTTC. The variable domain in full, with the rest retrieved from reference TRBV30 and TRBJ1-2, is SQTIHQWPATLVQPVGSPLSLECTVEGTSNPNLYWYRQAAGRGLQLLFYSVGIGQISSEVPQNLSASRPQDRQFILSSKKLLLSDSGFYLCAWNHLDRGQFNYGYTFGSGTRLTVV.

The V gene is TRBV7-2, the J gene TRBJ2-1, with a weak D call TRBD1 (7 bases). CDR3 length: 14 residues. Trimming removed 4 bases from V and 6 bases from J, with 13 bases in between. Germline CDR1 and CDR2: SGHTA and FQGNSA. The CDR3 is CASSSQGRRNEQFF. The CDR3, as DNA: TGTGCCAGCAGCTCACAGGGGAGGCGCAATGAGCAGTTCTTC.

CDR3 sequence reads: CASSPGQGASEQYF. CDR3 bases: TGTGCCAGCAGCCCGGGACAGGGGGCTAGTGAGCAGTACTTC. The V and J genes are TRBV5-4 and TRBJ2-7; 12 nucleotides agree with TRBD1. CDR3 length: 14 residues. Germline values: CDR1 SGHNT, CDR2 YYREEE (reference sequence). J was trimmed by 7 bases and V by 4 bases; bases with no gene match: 6.

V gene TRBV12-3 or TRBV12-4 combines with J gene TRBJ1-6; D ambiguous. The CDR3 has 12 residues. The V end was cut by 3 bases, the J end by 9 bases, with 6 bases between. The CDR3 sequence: CASSFGVSPLHF. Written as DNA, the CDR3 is TGTGCCAGCAGTTTCGGGGTTTCACCCCTCCACTTT.